The 23 T cell receptor beta chains listed next were all sequenced from one sample in a study of blood T cell repertoires in COVID-19. Sequencing was performed with immunoSEQ multiplex PCR; in TCRdb, only in-frame clones are kept and a portion is missing. The sample comprises about 78,000 clones, around 77% of which are singletons, and 9.5% to 10% rests with the top ten. The sequencing sample was made of peripheral blood. Receptor source: a human donor in a cohort sampled during active COVID-19.

The gene calls are TRBV6-5 and TRBJ1-1; D might be TRBD1 (6 bases). CDR3 length: 14 amino acids. Trimming removed 6 bases from V and 3 bases from J, with 14 bases in between. Germline V gene sequence: CDR1 MNHEY, CDR2 SVGAGI. The CDR3 nucleotides read TGTGCCAGCAGGAAGCTGGGGGCGGACACTGAAGCTTTCTTT. Amino acids: CASRKLGADTEAFF.

The V gene is TRBV7-2, the J gene TRBJ1-5, with 8 nucleotides matching TRBD1. The ends lost 3 bases at V and 5 bases at J; junction bases unmatched: 6. Germline V lookup: CDR1 SGHTA, CDR2 FQGNSA. This CDR3 is 15 amino acids long. This CDR3 is CASSFRQGRDQPQHF. In DNA form, the CDR3 reads TGTGCCAGCAGCTTCCGACAGGGGAGAGATCAGCCCCAGCATTTT.

The rearrangement uses TRBV5-1 and TRBJ2-5; 11 bases line up with TRBD2. V lost 3 bases, J lost 1 base, and 2 bases stayed unmatched. Per germline, CDR1 SGHRS and CDR2 YFSETQ. The CDR3 loop spans 15 amino acids. The CDR3 loop is CASSYSGGAQETQYF. Here the CDR3 DNA reads TGCGCCAGCAGCTATAGCGGGGGGGCCCAAGAGACCCAGTACTTC.

Comment on this clone: The identical CDR3 is also encoded by other nucleotide sequences in the sample. The J gene is TRBJ2-2, the V gene TRBV6-5; 7 bases fit TRBD1. Trimming removed 6 bases from V and 3 bases from J; junction bases left unmatched: 4. There are 14 residues in the CDR3. CDR1 and CDR2 from the germline V gene are MNHEY and SVGAGI. The CDR3 DNA is TGTGCCAGCAGGAACGACAGGGACACCGGGGAGCTGTTTTTT. Translation gives CASRNDRDTGELFF.

The rearrangement joins TRBV6-5 to TRBJ1-1; D perhaps matches TRBD1 (6 bases). Germline values: CDR1 MNHEY, CDR2 SVGAGI. The CDR3 loop spans 13 amino acids. Trimming stripped 7 bases from V and 11 bases from J, with 20 bases between. This CDR3 reads CASIPTGTVRAFF. CDR3 DNA sequence: TGTGCCAGCATTCCGACAGGAACGGTGAGGGCTTTCTTT.

The chain carries TRBV11-3 and TRBJ2-1, with 12 bases lining up with TRBD2. CDR3 length equals 17 residues. With 0 bases clipped from V and 7 bases from J, the junction kept 7 bases outside the gene matches. Germline values: CDR1 SGHNT, CDR2 YENEEA. CDR3 protein: CASSLETLAGGQNEQFF. The CDR3 DNA follows: TGTGCCAGCAGCTTAGAAACCCTAGCGGGGGGGCAGAATGAGCAGTTCTTC.

The J gene is TRBJ1-4, the V gene TRBV7-9, with a possible D match to TRBD1 (6 bases). From germline, CDR1 is SEHNR and CDR2 FQNEAQ (reference sequence). The CDR3 runs to 15 residues. Trimming cost V 6 bases and J 7 bases, with 18 bases left between them. CDR3 loop: CASSSNGQLAEKLFF. In nucleotides, the CDR3 is TGTGCCAGCAGTTCCAACGGACAGCTAGCTGAAAAACTGTTTTTT.

This clone showed up just a few times. The V call is TRBV4-1, the J call TRBJ2-5; maybe TRBD2 (6 bases). From germline, CDR1 is MGHRA and CDR2 YSYEKL. Between the trimmed V and J ends, which lost 4 bases and 1 base, there was a span of 19 bases. The CDR3 runs 17 residues. This chain's CDR3 is CASSRNWGAGIQETQYF. Here the CDR3 DNA reads TGCGCCAGCAGCCGCAACTGGGGAGCGGGTATCCAAGAGACCCAGTACTTC.

The chain combines TRBV11-2 with TRBJ2-5, with 15 bases matching TRBD2. Losses at the gene ends were 4 bases for V and 5 bases for J; bases not matched to a gene: 8. Germline loops: CDR1 SGHAT, CDR2 FQNNGV. This CDR3 has 17 amino acids. CDR3 loop: CASSSGLAGGLIETQYF. CDR3 sequence (DNA): TGTGCCAGCAGCTCAGGACTAGCGGGGGGGCTGATCGAGACCCAGTACTTC.

The J gene is TRBJ2-5, the V gene TRBV3-1 (or the pseudogene TRBV3-2); 12 positions match TRBD2. The CDR3 length is 16 residues. Trimming removed 3 bases from V and 6 bases from J; junction bases left unmatched: 8. CDR1 is LGHDT, CDR2 YNNKEL, per germline (reference sequence). The CDR3 DNA is TGTGCCAGCAGCCACCTAGCGGGGGGGCGGATACAGACCCAGTACTTC. This codes for CASSHLAGGRIQTQYF.

The chain couples TRBV29-1 to TRBJ1-1; no firm D call. The CDR3 extends over 12 amino acids. Germline-derived CDR1 and CDR2 are SQVTM and ANQGSEA. The V gene lost 7 bases and the J gene lost 7 bases, with 16 bases spanning the gap. The CDR3 protein is CSAEAGLSEAFF. CDR3 coding DNA: TGCAGCGCAGAAGCGGGATTAAGTGAAGCTTTCTTT. Looking up the rest from reference TRBV29-1 and TRBJ1-1 gives the full variable domain: SAVISQKPSRDICQRGTSLTIQCQVDSQVTMMFWYRQQPGQSLTLIATANQGSEATYESGFVIDKFPISRPNLTFSTLTVSNMSPEDSSIYLCSAEAGLSEAFFGQGTRLTVV.

The chain recombines TRBV12-3 or TRBV12-4 with TRBJ1-1; D ambiguous. Trimming took off 2 bases at V and 4 bases at J, with 8 bases between the two ends. This CDR3 region has 13 residues. CDR3 protein: CASSLTRGTEAFF. For the CDR3, the DNA is TGTGCCAGCAGTTTAACCCGGGGCACTGAAGCTTTCTTT.

The chain has TRBV18 and TRBJ2-7; 8 bases map to TRBD1. From germline, CDR1 is KGHSH and CDR2 LQKENI. V trimming: 3 bases; J trimming: 0 bases; junction bases outside the gene matches: 4. The CDR3 runs 15 residues. The CDR3 protein is CASSPRTGSSYEQYF. The DNA of the CDR3 is TGTGCCAGCTCACCGAGGACAGGGAGCTCCTACGAGCAGTACTTC.

The CDR3 protein is CASSPDRGRHYGYTF. The CDR3 bases are TGCGCCAGCAGCCCGGACAGGGGGCGTCACTATGGCTACACCTTC. The V call is TRBV4-3, the J call TRBJ1-2, with 11 bases fitting TRBD1. This CDR3 has 15 residues. The V and J ends lost 4 bases and 3 bases, in that order; junction bases with no gene match: 4. CDR1 is LGHNA, CDR2 YSLEER, per germline.

J is TRBJ1-6 and V is TRBV6-4, with a weak D call TRBD1 (6 bases). This CDR3 has 15 amino acids. Deletions cut 2 bases from V and 5 bases from J, with 10 bases between. Germline V gene lookup returns CDR1 MRHNA and CDR2 SNTAGT. This chain's CDR3 is CASSDQGINNSPLHF. The CDR3 DNA sequence: TGTGCCAGCAGTGACCAGGGGATCAATAATTCACCCCTCCACTTT.

V usage is TRBV28 and J usage is TRBJ1-5; D is perhaps TRBD1 (6 bases). Germline CDR1 and CDR2: MDHEN and SYDVKM. The CDR3 contains 16 residues. Trimming took 4 bases from V and 2 from J, leaving 15 bases between them. The CDR3 region is CASSSGRGGRNQPQHF. Written as DNA, the CDR3 is TGTGCCAGCAGTTCTGGGCGGGGGGGGCGCAATCAGCCCCAGCATTTT.

The J gene is TRBJ1-5, the V gene TRBV24-1, with TRBD1 identical over 7 bases. In germline, CDR1 is KGHDR, CDR2 SFDVKD. The V and J ends lost 4 bases and 4 bases, in that order; junction bases with no gene match: 0. This CDR3 is built from 13 residues. For the CDR3, the DNA is TGTGCCACCAGTGAACAGGGGAATCAGCCCCAGCATTTT. Protein sequence: CATSEQGNQPQHF.

Within the sample, this clone is medium-sized. The CDR3 loop reads CASSVEGKDRPGDEQYF. In DNA, the CDR3 is TGTGCCAGCAGCGTAGAAGGTAAGGACAGACCTGGGGACGAGCAGTACTTC. V gene TRBV9 combines with J gene TRBJ2-7; perhaps TRBD1 as D (6 bases). There are 17 residues in the CDR3. Deletions cut 0 bases from V and 5 bases from J, with 21 bases between. Germline-derived CDR1 and CDR2 are SGDLS and YYNGEE.

DNA of the CDR3: TGTGCCAGCAGCTCGGGTCGGGACACCTACACAGATACGCAGTATTTT. This gives the protein CASSSGRDTYTDTQYF. V gene TRBV5-5 combines with J gene TRBJ2-3; TRBD1 is a possible D gene (6 bases). The CDR3 runs to 16 residues. CDR1 is SGHKS, CDR2 YYEKEE, per germline (reference sequence). Trimming shortened V by 3 bases and J by 2 bases, and 16 bases separated the two germline ends.

This sequence joins TRBV19 and TRBJ1-4; D may be TRBD1 (5 bases). The CDR3 loop spans 13 amino acids. V lost 7 bases, J lost 8 bases, and 14 bases lay in between. Germline V gene sequence: CDR1 LNHDA, CDR2 SQIVND (reference sequence). CDR3 protein: CASNGQGREKLFF. The CDR3 nucleotides are TGTGCCAGTAATGGGCAGGGAAGGGAAAAACTGTTTTTT.

The J gene is TRBJ1-2, the V gene TRBV5-8; TRBD1 aligns across 7 bases. After removal of 5 bases from V and 2 bases from J, the junction contained 3 bases not matched to a gene. The CDR3 runs to 13 residues. Germline V gene lookup returns CDR1 SGHTS and CDR2 YDEGEE. The CDR3 sequence is CASSPTGNYGYTF. CDR3 in DNA: TGTGCCAGCAGTCCGACAGGGAACTATGGCTACACCTTC.

CDR3 residues: CASSETDRESWEQYF. CDR3 nucleotide sequence: TGCGCCAGCAGCGAGACGGACAGGGAGTCTTGGGAGCAGTACTTC. The chain recombines TRBV5-1 with TRBJ2-7, with 8 bases identical to TRBD1. After removal of 4 bases from V and 7 bases from J, the junction contained 13 bases not matched to a gene. Germline V gives CDR1 SGHRS, CDR2 YFSETQ. The CDR3 sequence is 15 residues long.

This clone appeared a few times. The V and J genes are TRBV7-9 and TRBJ1-6; D is uncertain. This CDR3 region has 11 residues. V lost 5 bases, J lost 13 bases, and 9 bases lay in between. Germline values: CDR1 SEHNR, CDR2 FQNEAQ (reference sequence). CDR3 nucleotide sequence: TGTGCCAGCAGCGAAACTACCCCCCTCCACTTT. This gives the protein CASSETTPLHF.